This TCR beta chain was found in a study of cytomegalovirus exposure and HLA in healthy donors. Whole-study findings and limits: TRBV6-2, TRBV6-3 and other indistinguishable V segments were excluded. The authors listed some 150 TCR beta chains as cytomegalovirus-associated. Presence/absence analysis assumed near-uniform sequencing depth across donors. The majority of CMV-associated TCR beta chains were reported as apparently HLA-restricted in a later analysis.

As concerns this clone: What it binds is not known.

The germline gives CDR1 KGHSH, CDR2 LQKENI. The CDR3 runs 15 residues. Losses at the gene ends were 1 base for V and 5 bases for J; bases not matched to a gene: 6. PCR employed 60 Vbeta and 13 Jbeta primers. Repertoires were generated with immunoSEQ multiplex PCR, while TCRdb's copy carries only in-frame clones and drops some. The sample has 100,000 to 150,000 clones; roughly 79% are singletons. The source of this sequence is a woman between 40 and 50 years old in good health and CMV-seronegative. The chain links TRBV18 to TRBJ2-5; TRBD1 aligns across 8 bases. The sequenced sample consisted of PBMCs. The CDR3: CASSPLSGGMETQYF. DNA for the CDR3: TGTGCCAGCTCACCACTTTCAGGGGGCATGGAGACCCAGTACTTC.